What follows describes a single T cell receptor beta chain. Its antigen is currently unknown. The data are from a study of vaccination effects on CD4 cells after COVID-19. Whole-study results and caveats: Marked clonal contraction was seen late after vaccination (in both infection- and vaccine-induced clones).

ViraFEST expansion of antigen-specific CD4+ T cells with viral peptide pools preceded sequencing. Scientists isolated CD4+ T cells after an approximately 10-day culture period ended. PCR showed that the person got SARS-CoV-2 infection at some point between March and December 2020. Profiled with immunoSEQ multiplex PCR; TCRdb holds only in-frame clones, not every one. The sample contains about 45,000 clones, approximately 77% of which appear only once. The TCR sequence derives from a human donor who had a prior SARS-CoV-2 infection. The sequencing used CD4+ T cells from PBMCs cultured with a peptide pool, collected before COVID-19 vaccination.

The CDR3 spells CASRKRRFGTRGDTQYF. CDR3 sequence (DNA): TGCGCCAGCAGAAAAAGGAGGTTCGGGACCCGGGGAGATACGCAGTATTTT. V usage is TRBV10-1 and J usage is TRBJ2-3; D may be TRBD1 or TRBD2 (5 bases each). Germline V lookup: CDR1 WNHNN, CDR2 SYGVQD (reference sequence). This CDR3 comprises 17 residues. The V end was cut by 6 bases, the J end by 5 bases, with 24 bases between.